This section outlines one TCR beta chain sequence together with its context. The data derive from a study of blood T cell repertoires in COVID-19. For the study at large: Whether acute or convalescent, the COVID-19 samples came from the United States, Italy and Spain. T cells, B-cell-depleted T cells, or PBMCs provided the cDNA or gDNA that served as material.

Original processing methods: Estimation of nucleated cell counts was performed using reference gene primer amplification. Generated by immunoSEQ multiplex PCR, the TCRdb table keeps only in-frame clones and is missing some. That table furnishes V, J and clone size, whereas the DNA furnished D and trimming. The table records under 150,000 clones, around 90% of them present only once. The sequenced sample consisted of peripheral blood. The TCR comes from a man aged 50 to 60 with active COVID-19.

The CDR3 spells CASSSEGDRQETQYF. The CDR3 DNA is TGTGCCAGCAGCTCCGAGGGGGACAGGCAAGAGACCCAGTACTTC. The rearrangement links TRBV11-3 to TRBJ2-5; 8 bases fit TRBD1. V dropped 4 bases and J dropped 2; count of bases not matched to a gene: 6. This CDR3 has 15 residues. Germline V lookup: CDR1 SGHNT, CDR2 YENEEA.